The 24 T cell receptor beta chains given below trace back to one sample, sequenced in a study of cytomegalovirus exposure and HLA in healthy donors listed by TCRdb under 2017. Libraries were built with the immunoSEQ multiplex PCR assay. For the multiplex PCR, a mixture combining 60 forward primers for TCR Vbeta segments and 13 reverse primers for TCR Jbeta segments was used. TCRdb provides this immuneACCESS table in a form limited to in-frame rearrangements. Some clones are lacking; in checked studies, under half of them reflect an unresolved V gene, and why the rest are absent is not known. Present in this sample are roughly 160,000 clones, 84% of which were seen just once. Roughly 0.38% of the sample belongs to the ten largest clones. Sequenced material: PBMCs. The receptors derive from a boy aged 2-9 years in good health and CMV-seronegative.

The V call is TRBV19, the J call TRBJ2-5, with 10 bases aligning to TRBD2. The CDR3 totals 16 residues. Germline V gene sequence: CDR1 LNHDA, CDR2 SQIVND (reference sequence). V shed 0 bases and J 5 bases; nucleotides not matched to a gene: 6. The CDR3 region is CASSIDLLAGKETQYF. The CDR3 nucleotides read TGTGCCAGTAGTATAGACTTACTAGCGGGAAAGGAGACCCAGTACTTC.

This clone has just one count. This chain links TRBV14 with TRBJ2-7; 11 bases are shared with TRBD2. The CDR3 is made up of 15 amino acids. Germline values: CDR1 SGHDN, CDR2 FVKESK. With 3 bases clipped from V and 2 bases from J, the junction kept 3 bases outside the gene matches. The CDR3 region has the DNA TGTGCCAGCAGCCAGAGTAGCGGGAGGGCCTACGAGCAGTACTTC. It specifies CASSQSSGRAYEQYF.

This chain's CDR3 is CASSLVTGYEETQYF. In nucleotides, the CDR3 is TGTGCCAGCAGCTTAGTTACGGGGTACGAGGAGACCCAGTACTTC. The chain joins TRBV7-2 to TRBJ2-5, with D perhaps TRBD2 (5 bases). Germline V gene data show CDR1 as SGHTA and CDR2 as FQGNSA. V was pared by 1 base and J by 5 bases, with 14 bases between. The CDR3 is 15 amino acids.

V gene TRBV18 combines with J gene TRBJ2-6, with D possibly matching TRBD1 (6 bases). CDR1 is KGHSH and CDR2 is LQKENI in the germline V gene. Between the trimmed V and J ends, which lost 5 bases and 8 bases, there was a span of 16 bases. This CDR3 region has 15 residues. CDR3 residues: CASSSGTRFPNVLTF. Here the CDR3 DNA reads TGTGCCAGCTCATCCGGGACACGTTTTCCCAACGTCCTGACTTTC.

V is TRBV5-1 and J is TRBJ2-7, with a tentative D call TRBD2 (5 bases). V was shortened by 1 base and J by 3 bases, with 11 bases between the two germline ends. Looked up from germline, CDR1 is SGHRS and CDR2 is YFSETQ. This CDR3 has 14 amino acids. The CDR3: CASSLTRKRYEQYF. CDR3 in DNA: TGCGCCAGCAGCTTGACTAGAAAGCGCTACGAGCAGTACTTC.

The chain couples TRBV28 to TRBJ1-5, with 7 bases aligning to TRBD1. This CDR3 is built from 17 residues. Germline trimming cut 6 bases from V and 1 base from J; bases unmatched to any gene: 12. Germline lookup yields CDR1 MDHEN and CDR2 SYDVKM. CDR3 nucleotides: TGTGCCAGCAGGGAAGGGTATAGGGGGCCGAGCAATCAGCCCCAGCATTTT. Translation: CASREGYRGPSNQPQHF.

The chain employs TRBV5-1 and TRBJ2-5; 10 nucleotides agree with TRBD2. The junction had 8 bases not matched to a gene; V was cut back by 4 bases and J by 5 bases. The germline V gene encodes CDR1 SGHRS and CDR2 YFSETQ. This CDR3 has 15 residues. CDR3 residues: CASSPAGGLQETQYF. The CDR3, as DNA: TGCGCCAGCAGCCCAGCGGGAGGGCTTCAGGAGACCCAGTACTTC.

This chain's CDR3 is CAGRTSGSTGELFF. The CDR3 bases are TGTGCCGGGAGGACTAGCGGGAGCACCGGGGAGCTGTTTTTT. The V gene is TRBV2, the J gene TRBJ2-2; 13 bases line up with TRBD2. In germline, CDR1 is SNHLY, CDR2 FYNNEI. V trimming: 11 bases; J trimming: 4 bases; junction bases outside the gene matches: 4. The CDR3 is made up of 14 amino acids.

This chain links TRBV2 with TRBJ2-7; 10 positions agree with TRBD1. The V gene end was trimmed by 4 bases and the J gene end by 3 bases; junction bases not matched to a gene: 6. This CDR3 spans 15 amino acids. In germline, CDR1 is SNHLY, CDR2 FYNNEI. The CDR3 sequence: CASSAPGTGDYEQYF. DNA of the CDR3: TGTGCCAGCAGTGCACCGGGGACAGGGGACTACGAGCAGTACTTC. The full variable domain, with the rest looked up from reference TRBV2 and TRBJ2-7, is EPEVTQTPSHQVTQMGQEVILRCVPISNHLYFYWYRQILGQKVEFLVSFYNNEISEKSEIFDDQFSVERPDGSNFTLKIRSTKLEDSAMYFCASSAPGTGDYEQYFGPGTRLTVT.

This sequence joins TRBV7-2 and TRBJ2-5, with 7 bases fitting TRBD1. The assigned J gene may be wrong: the sequence end matches TRBJ2-7 better. The germline CDR1 and CDR2 sequences are SGHTA and FQGNSA. This CDR3 has 14 residues. CDR3 sequence (DNA): TGTGCCAGCAGCTTGAGGGGGCGGTACTACGAGCAGTACTTC. This gives the protein CASSLRGRYYEQYF.

The genes are TRBV5-4 and TRBJ2-3; D might be TRBD2 (6 bases). The CDR3 extends over 13 amino acids. In germline, CDR1 is SGHNT, CDR2 YYREEE (reference sequence). Between the trimmed V and J ends, which lost 0 bases and 6 bases, there was a span of 8 bases. The CDR3 here is CASSLAGEDTQYF. CDR3 nucleotides: TGTGCCAGCAGCTTGGCGGGGGAGGATACGCAGTATTTT.

The chain joins TRBV5-4 to TRBJ1-4; D unclear. The CDR3 is 16 amino acids. CDR1 is SGHNT and CDR2 is YYREEE in the germline V gene (reference sequence). V was clipped by 4 bases and J by 0 bases, with 13 bases between them. CDR3 loop: CASSSGRRSTNEKLFF. In DNA form, the CDR3 reads TGTGCCAGCAGCAGCGGCCGACGATCAACTAATGAAAAACTGTTTTTT.

Note on this clone: One end of the junction fails to match germline, which may point to a read error. The V and J genes are TRBV7-9 and TRBJ2-2; 10 bases map to TRBD2. From germline, CDR1 is SEHNR and CDR2 FQNEAQ (reference sequence). The CDR3 sequence is 16 residues long. The CDR3: CTSSSAAGGPAGELFF. The CDR3 DNA reads as TGTACCAGCAGCTCGGCAGCGGGAGGGCCGGCCGGGGAGCTGTTTTTT.

The V call is TRBV6-1, the J call TRBJ2-7, with TRBD1 matching over 8 bases. J was trimmed by 5 bases and V by 5 bases; bases with no gene match: 5. CDR3 size: 13 residues. Germline CDR1 MNHNS, CDR2 SASEGT. CDR3 nucleotides: TGTGCCAGCAGTCCAGACAGGGGAAACGAGCAGTACTTC. Residues: CASSPDRGNEQYF.

The chain carries TRBV4-1 and TRBJ2-1, with D perhaps TRBD1 (6 bases). Germline CDR1 reads MGHRA; CDR2 reads YSYEKL. V was clipped by 1 base and J by 4 bases, with 17 bases between them. The CDR3 totals 17 residues. The CDR3 nucleotides read TGCGCCAGCAGCCAAGGACCGGACAGCTCAATTTACAATGAGCAGTTCTTC. This codes for CASSQGPDSSIYNEQFF.

This clone appeared a single time. The gene calls are TRBV6-5 and TRBJ2-2; maybe TRBD2 (6 bases). V lost 4 bases and J 2 bases, leaving 11 bases between the germline ends. The germline V gene encodes CDR1 MNHEY and CDR2 SVGAGI. CDR3 length: 15 residues. In nucleotides, the CDR3 is TGTGCCAGCAGTTCCCCGCGGGGTAACACCGGGGAGCTGTTTTTT. It yields the protein CASSSPRGNTGELFF.

The chain carries TRBV18 and TRBJ1-2; D call uncertain. The CDR3 contains 12 residues. V lost 2 bases and J lost 3, with 4 bases in between. Germline V gene lookup returns CDR1 KGHSH and CDR2 LQKENI. The CDR3 loop reads CASSPSDYGYTF. CDR3 DNA sequence: TGTGCCAGCTCACCATCGGACTATGGCTACACCTTC.

The sample holds a few counts of this clone. The J gene is TRBJ1-2, the V gene TRBV27; tentative D call: TRBD1 (5 bases). Trimming took off 0 bases at V and 2 bases at J, with 7 bases between the two ends. Germline lookup yields CDR1 MNHEY and CDR2 SMNVEV (reference sequence). The CDR3 spans 14 residues. CDR3 sequence: CASSLSKGNYGYTF. In DNA, the CDR3 is TGTGCCAGCAGTTTATCGAAGGGGAACTATGGCTACACCTTC.

The chain employs TRBV5-6 and TRBJ2-3, with D tentatively TRBD2 (6 bases). Between the trimmed V and J ends, which lost 2 bases and 2 bases, there was a span of 21 bases. CDR3 length: 18 residues. CDR1 and CDR2 (germline): SGHDT, YYEEEE. This CDR3 reads CASSLLFIRDSYTDTQYF. CDR3 in DNA: TGTGCCAGCAGCTTACTGTTCATTCGGGACTCCTACACAGATACGCAGTATTTT.

CDR3 protein: CASSPSTGDYGYTF. For the CDR3, the DNA is TGCGCCAGCAGCCCCTCTACAGGAGACTATGGCTACACCTTC. The rearrangement uses TRBV10-1 and TRBJ1-2, with a weak D call TRBD1 (5 bases). V gave up 6 bases and J gave up 3 bases, with 14 bases separating them. From germline, CDR1 is WNHNN and CDR2 SYGVQD (reference sequence). The CDR3 is made up of 14 amino acids.

This sequence joins TRBV13 and TRBJ2-1, with 9 bases aligning to TRBD2. CDR1 is PRHDT and CDR2 is FYEKMQ in the germline V gene (reference sequence). With V trimmed by 0 bases and J by 8 bases, 11 bases remained unmatched. The CDR3 length is 17 residues. CDR3: CASSLGRASGTVYEQFF. The CDR3 bases are TGTGCCAGCAGCTTAGGCCGTGCTAGCGGGACAGTGTATGAGCAGTTCTTC.

V gene TRBV10-3 combines with J gene TRBJ1-1; possible D gene TRBD1, 5 bases. Trimming stripped 5 bases from V and 4 bases from J, with 14 bases between. CDR3 length: 14 amino acids. The germline gives CDR1 ENHRY, CDR2 SYGVKD. The CDR3 sequence is CAISRQGIATEAFF. DNA for the CDR3: TGTGCCATCAGTCGGCAGGGCATTGCCACTGAAGCTTTCTTT.

The CDR3 sequence: CASNTMGDLDEQFF. The CDR3 DNA reads as TGTGCCAGCAATACAATGGGGGACTTGGATGAGCAGTTCTTC. The chain is built from TRBV6-6 and TRBJ2-1, with D perhaps matching TRBD2 (6 bases). This CDR3 is built from 14 residues. CDR1 and CDR2 from the germline V gene are MNHNY and SVGAGI (reference sequence). V was clipped by 7 bases and J by 8 bases, with 18 bases between them.

V and J are TRBV4-2 and TRBJ2-7, with 7 bases identical to TRBD2. There are 16 residues in the CDR3. The J segment lost 3 bases and the V segment lost 2 bases, leaving 10 bases of the junction unmatched. CDR1 LGHNA and CDR2 YNFKEQ come from the germline V gene. The CDR3 sequence: CASSQMGGDQNYEQYF. CDR3 bases: TGTGCCAGCAGCCAAATGGGGGGGGACCAGAACTACGAGCAGTACTTC.